This T cell receptor beta chain was sequenced for a study of CD8+ T cells in alopecia areata. Study findings and constraints: TCR sharing across patients was less clear than in mice, possibly HLA-related. Normal scalp showed lower clonality than lesional scalp, especially alopecia totalis/universalis.

Points on this clone: The antigen is not known. The identical CDR3 is also encoded by other nucleotide sequences in the sample.

The CDR3 sequence is 11 residues long. CDR1 and CDR2 from the germline V gene are MDHEN and SYDVKM. V was clipped by 5 bases and J by 4 bases, with 6 bases between them. Individuals with alopecia areata gave both lesional scalp punch biopsies and peripheral blood for collection. As the sequencing template, cDNA was produced by extracting RNA and reverse transcribing it. Repertoires were generated with immunoSEQ multiplex PCR, while TCRdb's copy carries only in-frame clones and drops some. This sample has about 120,000 clones, with 47% found just once. The receptor was derived from a human donor with alopecia areata. The chain recombines TRBV28 with TRBJ2-7, with D hard to call. The sequenced sample was NKG2D-low CD8+ T cells sorted from blood. The CDR3 loop reads CASSRGYEQYF. CDR3 sequence (DNA): TGTGCCAGCAGTAGAGGATACGAGCAGTACTTC.